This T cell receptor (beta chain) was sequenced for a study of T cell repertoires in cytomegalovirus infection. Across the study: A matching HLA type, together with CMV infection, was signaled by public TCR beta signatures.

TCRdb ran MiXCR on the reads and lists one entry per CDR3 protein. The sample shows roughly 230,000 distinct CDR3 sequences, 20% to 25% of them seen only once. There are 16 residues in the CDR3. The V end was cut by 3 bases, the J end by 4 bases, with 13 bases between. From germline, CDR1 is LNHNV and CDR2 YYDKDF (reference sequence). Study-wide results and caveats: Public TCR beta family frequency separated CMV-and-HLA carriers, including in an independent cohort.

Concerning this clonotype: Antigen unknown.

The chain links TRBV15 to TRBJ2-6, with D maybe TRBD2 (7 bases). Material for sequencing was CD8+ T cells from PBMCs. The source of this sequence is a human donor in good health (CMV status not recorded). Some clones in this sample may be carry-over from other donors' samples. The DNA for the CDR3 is TGTGCCACCAGCAGGGGGGGGCAGAGGGGGGCCAACGTCCTGACTTTC. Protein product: CATSRGGQRGANVLTF.